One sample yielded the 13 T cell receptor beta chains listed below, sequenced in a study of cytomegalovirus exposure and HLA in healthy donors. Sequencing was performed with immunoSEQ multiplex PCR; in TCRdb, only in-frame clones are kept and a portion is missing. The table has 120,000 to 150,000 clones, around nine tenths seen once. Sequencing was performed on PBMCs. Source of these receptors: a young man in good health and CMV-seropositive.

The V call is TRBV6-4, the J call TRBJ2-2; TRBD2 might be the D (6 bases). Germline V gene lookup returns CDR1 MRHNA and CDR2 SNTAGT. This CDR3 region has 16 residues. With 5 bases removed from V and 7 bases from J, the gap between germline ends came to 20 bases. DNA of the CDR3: TGTGCCAGCAGTACCGGGACCTCCCGGGGGAACGGGGAGCTGTTTTTT. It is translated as CASSTGTSRGNGELFF.

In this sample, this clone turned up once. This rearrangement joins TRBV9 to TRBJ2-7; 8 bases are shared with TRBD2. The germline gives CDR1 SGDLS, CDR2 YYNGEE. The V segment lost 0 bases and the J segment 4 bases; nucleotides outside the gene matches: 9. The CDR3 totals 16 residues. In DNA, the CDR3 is TGTGCCAGCAGCGTAGGGTCCGGGACTAGGGGTTACGAGCAGTACTTC. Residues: CASSVGSGTRGYEQYF.

This chain's CDR3 is CASSHLSAYEQYF. The DNA for the CDR3 is TGTGCCAGCAGCCACCTCTCGGCCTACGAGCAGTACTTC. The chain combines TRBV11-2 with TRBJ2-7; the D is unclear. CDR3 length: 13 residues. Per the germline V gene, CDR1 is SGHAT and CDR2 is FQNNGV. Trimming removed 5 bases from V and 2 bases from J, with 10 bases in between. The whole variable domain, remainder taken from reference TRBV11-2 and TRBJ2-7, is EAGVAQSPRYKIIEKRQSVAFWCNPISGHATLYWYQQILGQGPKLLIQFQNNGVVDDSQLPKDRFSAERLKGVDSTLKIQPAKLEDSAVYLCASSHLSAYEQYFGPGTRLTVT.

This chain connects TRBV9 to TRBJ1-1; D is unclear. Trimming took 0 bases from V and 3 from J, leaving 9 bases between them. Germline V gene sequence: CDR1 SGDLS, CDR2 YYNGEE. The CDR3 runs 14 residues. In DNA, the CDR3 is TGTGCCAGCAGCGTAGGCCCCTCGGACACTGAAGCTTTCTTT. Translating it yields CASSVGPSDTEAFF.

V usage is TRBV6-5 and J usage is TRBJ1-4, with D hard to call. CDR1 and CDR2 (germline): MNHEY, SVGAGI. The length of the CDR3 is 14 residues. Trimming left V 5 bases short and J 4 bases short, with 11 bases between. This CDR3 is CASSPNPVNEKLFF. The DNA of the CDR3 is TGTGCCAGCAGTCCCAACCCGGTTAATGAAAAACTGTTTTTT.

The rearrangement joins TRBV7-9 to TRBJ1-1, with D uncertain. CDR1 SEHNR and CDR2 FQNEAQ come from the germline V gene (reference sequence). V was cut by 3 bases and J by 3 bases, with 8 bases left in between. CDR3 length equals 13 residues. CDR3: CASSLVEDTEAFF. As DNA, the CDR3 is TGTGCCAGCAGCTTGGTAGAGGACACTGAAGCTTTCTTT.

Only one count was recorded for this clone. In nucleotides, the CDR3 is TGCGCCAGCAGCTTTCTTTTACGACAGGGGGCATCAGATACGCAGTATTTT. It encodes CASSFLLRQGASDTQYF. The V call is TRBV5-1, the J call TRBJ2-3, with 10 bases matching TRBD1. Germline-derived CDR1 and CDR2 are SGHRS and YFSETQ. The CDR3 covers 17 residues. V trimming: 2 bases; J trimming: 4 bases; junction bases outside the gene matches: 10.

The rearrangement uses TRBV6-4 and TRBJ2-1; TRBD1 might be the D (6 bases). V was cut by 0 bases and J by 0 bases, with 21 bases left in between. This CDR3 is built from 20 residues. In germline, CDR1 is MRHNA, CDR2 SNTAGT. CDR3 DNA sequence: TGTGCCAGCAGTGACTCGATCCTGGGGGCCGACTCGAGCTCCTACAATGAGCAGTTCTTC. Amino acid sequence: CASSDSILGADSSSYNEQFF.

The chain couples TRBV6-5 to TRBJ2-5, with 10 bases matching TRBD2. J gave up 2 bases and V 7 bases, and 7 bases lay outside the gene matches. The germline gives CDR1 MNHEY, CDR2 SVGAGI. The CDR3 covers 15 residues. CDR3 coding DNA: TGTGCCAGCACCTTGACTAGCGGGCCACAAGAGACCCAGTACTTC. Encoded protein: CASTLTSGPQETQYF.

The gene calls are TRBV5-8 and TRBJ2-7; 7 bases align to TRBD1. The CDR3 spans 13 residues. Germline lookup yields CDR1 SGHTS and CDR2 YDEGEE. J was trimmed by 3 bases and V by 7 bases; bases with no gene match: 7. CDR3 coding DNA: TGTGCCAGCCAGATGACAGGGAACTACGAGCAGTACTTC. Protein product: CASQMTGNYEQYF.

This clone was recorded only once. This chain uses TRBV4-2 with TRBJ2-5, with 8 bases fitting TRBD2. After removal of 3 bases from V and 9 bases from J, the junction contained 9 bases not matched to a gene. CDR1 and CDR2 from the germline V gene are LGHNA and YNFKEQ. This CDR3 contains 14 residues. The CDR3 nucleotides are TGTGCCAGCAGCCATGTTAGCGGGAATGGGGCCCAGTACTTC. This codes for CASSHVSGNGAQYF.

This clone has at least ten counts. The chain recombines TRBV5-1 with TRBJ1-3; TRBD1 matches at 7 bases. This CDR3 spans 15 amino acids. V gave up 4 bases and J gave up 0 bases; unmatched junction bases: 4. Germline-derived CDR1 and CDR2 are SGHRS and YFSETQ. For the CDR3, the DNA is TGCGCCAGCAGCCCGGGACAGTACTCTGGAAACACCATATATTTT. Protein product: CASSPGQYSGNTIYF.

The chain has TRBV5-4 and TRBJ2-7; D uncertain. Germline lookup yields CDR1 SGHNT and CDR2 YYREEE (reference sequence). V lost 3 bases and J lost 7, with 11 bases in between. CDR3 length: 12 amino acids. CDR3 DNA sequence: TGTGCCAGCAGCTCAGATTCCTTGGAGCAGTACTTC. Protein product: CASSSDSLEQYF.